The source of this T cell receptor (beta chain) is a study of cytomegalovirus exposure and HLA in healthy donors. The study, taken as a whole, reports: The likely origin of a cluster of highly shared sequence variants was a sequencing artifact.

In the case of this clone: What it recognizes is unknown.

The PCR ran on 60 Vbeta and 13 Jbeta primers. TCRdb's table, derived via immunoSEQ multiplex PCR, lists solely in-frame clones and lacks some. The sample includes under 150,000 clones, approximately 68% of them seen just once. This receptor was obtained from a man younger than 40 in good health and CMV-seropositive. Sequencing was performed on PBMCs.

In DNA, the CDR3 is TGTGCCAGCAGCTTAGTGGGTCCAGGGGGGTATGGCTACACCTTC. Translation gives CASSLVGPGGYGYTF. V gene TRBV7-2 combines with J gene TRBJ1-2; 7 bases fit TRBD1. The CDR3 runs 15 residues. J lost 5 bases, V lost 1 base, and 7 bases had no gene match. Germline V gives CDR1 SGHTA, CDR2 FQGNSA.